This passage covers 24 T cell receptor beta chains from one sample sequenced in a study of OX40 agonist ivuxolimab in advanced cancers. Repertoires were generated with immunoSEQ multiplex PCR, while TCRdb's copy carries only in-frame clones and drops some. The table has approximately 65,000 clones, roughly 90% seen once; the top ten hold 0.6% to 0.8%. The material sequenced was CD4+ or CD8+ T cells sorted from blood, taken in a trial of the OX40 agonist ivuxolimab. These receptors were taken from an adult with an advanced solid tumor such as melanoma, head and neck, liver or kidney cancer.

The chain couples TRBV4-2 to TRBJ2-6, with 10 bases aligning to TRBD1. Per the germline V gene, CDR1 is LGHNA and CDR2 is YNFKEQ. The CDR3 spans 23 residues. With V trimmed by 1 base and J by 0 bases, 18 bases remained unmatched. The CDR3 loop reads CASSQAPDDRGLLFSSGANVLTF. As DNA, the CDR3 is TGTGCCAGCAGCCAAGCCCCCGACGACAGGGGGCTTCTGTTTTCCTCTGGGGCCAACGTCCTGACTTTC.

The CDR3 nucleotides are TGTGCCAGCAGCGAGAAGGGACGGAATCTTATAGCTTTCTTT. Its protein is CASSEKGRNLIAFF. The V gene is TRBV5-4, the J gene TRBJ1-1, with a tentative D call TRBD1 (5 bases). The CDR3 spans 14 residues. Germline V gene lookup returns CDR1 SGHNT and CDR2 YYREEE (reference sequence). V was cut by 4 bases and J by 10 bases, with 20 bases left in between.

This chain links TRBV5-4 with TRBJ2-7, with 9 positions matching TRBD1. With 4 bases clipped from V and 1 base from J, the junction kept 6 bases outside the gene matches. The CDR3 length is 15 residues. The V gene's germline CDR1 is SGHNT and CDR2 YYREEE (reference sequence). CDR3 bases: TGTGCCAGCAGCCTCTACGGGACAGGGTCCTACGAGCAGTACTTC. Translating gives CASSLYGTGSYEQYF.

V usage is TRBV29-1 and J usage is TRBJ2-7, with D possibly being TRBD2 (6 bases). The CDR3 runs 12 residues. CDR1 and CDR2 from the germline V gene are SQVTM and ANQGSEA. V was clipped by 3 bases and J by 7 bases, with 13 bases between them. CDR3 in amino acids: CSVEAEGGEQYF. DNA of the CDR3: TGCAGCGTTGAGGCGGAGGGTGGGGAGCAGTACTTC.

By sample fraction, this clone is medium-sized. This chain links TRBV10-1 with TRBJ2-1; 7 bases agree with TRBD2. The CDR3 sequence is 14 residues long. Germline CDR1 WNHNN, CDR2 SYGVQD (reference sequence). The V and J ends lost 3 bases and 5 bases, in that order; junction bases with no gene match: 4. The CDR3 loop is CASSDGLVHNEQFF. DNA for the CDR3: TGCGCCAGCAGTGATGGACTAGTCCACAATGAGCAGTTCTTC.

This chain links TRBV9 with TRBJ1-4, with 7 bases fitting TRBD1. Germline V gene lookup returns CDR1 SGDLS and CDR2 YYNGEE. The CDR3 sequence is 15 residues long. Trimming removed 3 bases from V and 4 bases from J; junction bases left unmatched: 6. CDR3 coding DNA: TGTGCCAGCAGCGCCACAGGGGATGGTAATGAAAAACTGTTTTTT. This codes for CASSATGDGNEKLFF.

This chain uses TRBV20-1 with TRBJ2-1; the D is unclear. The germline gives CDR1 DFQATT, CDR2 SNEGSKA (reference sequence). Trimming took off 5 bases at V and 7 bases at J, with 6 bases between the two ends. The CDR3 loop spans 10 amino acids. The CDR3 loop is CSAVENEQFF. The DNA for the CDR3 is TGCAGTGCTGTCGAAAATGAGCAGTTCTTC.

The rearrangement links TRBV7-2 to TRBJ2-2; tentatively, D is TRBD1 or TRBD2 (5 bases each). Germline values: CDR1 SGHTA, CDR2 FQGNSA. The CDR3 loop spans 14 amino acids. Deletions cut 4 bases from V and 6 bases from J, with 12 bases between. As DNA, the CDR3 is TGTGCCAGCAGCTGGGGTCCGGGGCCCGGGGAGCTGTTTTTT. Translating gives CASSWGPGPGELFF.

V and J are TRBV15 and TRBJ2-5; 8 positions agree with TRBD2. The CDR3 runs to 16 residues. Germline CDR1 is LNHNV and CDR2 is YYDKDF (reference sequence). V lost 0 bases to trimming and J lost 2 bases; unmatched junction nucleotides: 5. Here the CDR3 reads CATSRDRGGGQETQYF. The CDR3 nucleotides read TGTGCCACCAGCAGAGATCGGGGCGGGGGGCAAGAGACCCAGTACTTC.

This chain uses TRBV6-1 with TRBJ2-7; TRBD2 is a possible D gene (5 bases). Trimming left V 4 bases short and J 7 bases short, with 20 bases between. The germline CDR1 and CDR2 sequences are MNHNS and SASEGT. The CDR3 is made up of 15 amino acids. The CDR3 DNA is TGTGCCAGCAGTGCAACCTCCCGGGGAACCGGGGAGCAGTACTTC. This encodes CASSATSRGTGEQYF.

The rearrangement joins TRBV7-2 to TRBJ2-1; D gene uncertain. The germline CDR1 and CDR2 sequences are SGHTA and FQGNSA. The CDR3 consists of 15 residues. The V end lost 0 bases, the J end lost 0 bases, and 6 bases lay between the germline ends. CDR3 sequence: CASSLAYGSYNEQFF. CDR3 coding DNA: TGTGCCAGCAGCTTAGCCTACGGCTCCTACAATGAGCAGTTCTTC.

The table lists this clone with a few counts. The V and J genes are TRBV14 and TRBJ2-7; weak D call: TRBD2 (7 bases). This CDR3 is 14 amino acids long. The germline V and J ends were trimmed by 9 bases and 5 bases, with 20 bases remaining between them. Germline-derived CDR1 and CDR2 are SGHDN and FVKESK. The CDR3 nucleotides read TGTGCCAGGCCGGCGGTCCGGGGGGCTCACGAGCAGTACTTC. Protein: CARPAVRGAHEQYF.

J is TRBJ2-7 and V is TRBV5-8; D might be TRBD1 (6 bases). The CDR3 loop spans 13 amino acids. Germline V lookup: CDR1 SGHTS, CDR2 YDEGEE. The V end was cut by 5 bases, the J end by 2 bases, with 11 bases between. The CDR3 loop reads CASRNTGPYEQYF. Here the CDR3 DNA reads TGTGCCAGCAGGAATACAGGGCCCTACGAGCAGTACTTC.

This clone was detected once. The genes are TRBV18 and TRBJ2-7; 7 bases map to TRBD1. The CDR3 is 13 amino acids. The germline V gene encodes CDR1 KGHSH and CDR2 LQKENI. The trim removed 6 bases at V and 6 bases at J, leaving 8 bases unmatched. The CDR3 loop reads CASSRADRSEQYF. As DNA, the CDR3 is TGTGCCAGCTCCCGCGCGGACAGGTCCGAGCAGTACTTC.

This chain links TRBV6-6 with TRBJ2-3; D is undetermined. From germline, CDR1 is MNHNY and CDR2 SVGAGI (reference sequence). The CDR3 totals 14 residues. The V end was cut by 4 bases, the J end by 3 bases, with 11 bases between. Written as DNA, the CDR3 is TGTGCCAGCAGTTTACCAGGTCAAACAGATACGCAGTATTTT. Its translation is CASSLPGQTDTQYF.

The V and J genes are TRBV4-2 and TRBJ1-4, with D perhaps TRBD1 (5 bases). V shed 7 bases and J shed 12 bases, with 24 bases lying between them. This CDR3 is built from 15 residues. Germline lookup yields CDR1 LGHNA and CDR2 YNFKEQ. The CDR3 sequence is CASTQSGHLGEELFF. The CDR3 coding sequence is TGTGCCAGCACCCAGTCAGGGCACCTTGGGGAAGAACTGTTTTTT.

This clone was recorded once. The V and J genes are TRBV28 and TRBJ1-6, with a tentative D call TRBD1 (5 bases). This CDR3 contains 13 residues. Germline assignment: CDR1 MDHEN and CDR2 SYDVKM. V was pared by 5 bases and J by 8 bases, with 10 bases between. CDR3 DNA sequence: TGTGCCAGCAGTCGGGACCGTGATTCACCCCTCCACTTT. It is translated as CASSRDRDSPLHF.

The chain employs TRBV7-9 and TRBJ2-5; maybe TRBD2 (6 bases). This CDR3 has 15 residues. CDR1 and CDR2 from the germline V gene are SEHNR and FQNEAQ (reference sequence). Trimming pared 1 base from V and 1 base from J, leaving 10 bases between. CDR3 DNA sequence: TGTGCCAGCAGCTTAGGGGGAGGCCTCCAAGAGACCCAGTACTTC. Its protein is CASSLGGGLQETQYF. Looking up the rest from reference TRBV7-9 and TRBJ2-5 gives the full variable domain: DTGVSQNPRHKITKRGQNVTFRCDPISEHNRLYWYRQTLGQGPEFLTYFQNEAQLEKSRLLSDRFSAERPKGSFSTLEIQRTEQGDSAMYLCASSLGGGLQETQYFGPGTRLLVL.

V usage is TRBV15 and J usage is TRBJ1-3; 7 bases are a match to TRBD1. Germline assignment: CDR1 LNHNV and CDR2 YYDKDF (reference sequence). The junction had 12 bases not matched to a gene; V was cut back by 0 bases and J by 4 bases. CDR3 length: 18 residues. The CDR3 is CATSRDPGAGGRGNTIYF. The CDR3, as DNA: TGTGCCACCAGCAGAGATCCTGGGGCAGGGGGGCGCGGAAACACCATATATTTT.

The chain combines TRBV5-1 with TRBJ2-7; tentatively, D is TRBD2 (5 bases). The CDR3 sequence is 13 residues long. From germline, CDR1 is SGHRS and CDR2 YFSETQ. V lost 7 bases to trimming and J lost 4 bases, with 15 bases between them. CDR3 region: CASGLAGRYEQYF. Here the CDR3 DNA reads TGCGCCAGCGGTTTGGCGGGCAGGTACGAGCAGTACTTC.

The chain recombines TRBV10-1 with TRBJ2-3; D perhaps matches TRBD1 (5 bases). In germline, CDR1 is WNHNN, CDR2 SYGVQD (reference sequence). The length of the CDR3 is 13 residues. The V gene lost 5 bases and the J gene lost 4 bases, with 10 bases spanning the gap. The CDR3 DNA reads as TGCGCCAGCAGTTCCCAGGGTTCAGATACGCAGTATTTT. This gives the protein CASSSQGSDTQYF.

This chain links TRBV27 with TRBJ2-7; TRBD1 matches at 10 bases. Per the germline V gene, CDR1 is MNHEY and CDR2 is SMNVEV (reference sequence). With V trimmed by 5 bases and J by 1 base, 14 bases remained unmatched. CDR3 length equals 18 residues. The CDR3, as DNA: TGTGCCAGCAGTCCCAAATCCGGACAGGGGGGGAGTTCCTACGAGCAGTACTTC. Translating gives CASSPKSGQGGSSYEQYF.

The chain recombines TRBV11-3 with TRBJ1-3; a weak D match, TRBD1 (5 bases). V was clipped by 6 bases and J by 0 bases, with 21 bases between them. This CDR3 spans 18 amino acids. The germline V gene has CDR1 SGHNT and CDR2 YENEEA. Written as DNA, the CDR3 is TGTGCCAGCAGTAGCGCCCCAGGGCCCCCGAGCTCTGGAAACACCATATATTTT. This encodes CASSSAPGPPSSGNTIYF.

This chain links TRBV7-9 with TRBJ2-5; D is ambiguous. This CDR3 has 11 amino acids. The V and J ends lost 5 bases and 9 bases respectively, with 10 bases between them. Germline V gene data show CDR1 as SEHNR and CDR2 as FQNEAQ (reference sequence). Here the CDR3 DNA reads TGTGCCAGCAGCCCCCTCTCGGCCCAGTACTTC. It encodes CASSPLSAQYF.